Below, 26 T cell receptor beta chains from the same sample are listed, as sequenced in a study of blood T cell repertoires in COVID-19. Produced via immunoSEQ multiplex PCR; TCRdb's table is partial and in-frame only. This table holds some 270,000 clones, roughly 80% found once. Sequenced sample: PBMCs or T cells enriched from blood (not recorded which). The receptors were gathered from a man over 45 who had recovered from COVID-19.

This clone has a single count. This chain connects TRBV4-1 to TRBJ2-5, with D unresolved. V was cut by 4 bases and J by 1 base, with 16 bases left in between. This CDR3 spans 16 amino acids. CDR1 MGHRA and CDR2 YSYEKL come from the germline V gene. CDR3 nucleotides: TGCGCCAGCAGCCCTAGGTCCCCAGCGAGCCAAGAGACCCAGTACTTC. Its translation: CASSPRSPASQETQYF.

This clone was seen once. The V and J genes are TRBV7-8 and TRBJ1-1, with D maybe TRBD1 (5 bases). This CDR3 is built from 14 residues. Germline V gives CDR1 SGHVS, CDR2 FQNEAQ. Trimming cost V 5 bases and J 4 bases, with 14 bases left between them. The CDR3 reads CASSLRDGPTEAFF. The CDR3 bases are TGTGCCAGCAGCCTCAGGGATGGGCCCACTGAAGCTTTCTTT.

The V and J genes are TRBV20-1 and TRBJ2-5; D not certain. The V end lost 0 bases, the J end lost 5 bases, and 4 bases lay between the germline ends. The CDR3 has 11 residues. Germline-derived CDR1 and CDR2 are DFQATT and SNEGSKA (reference sequence). The CDR3: CSARERETQYF. In nucleotides, the CDR3 is TGCAGTGCTAGAGAGCGCGAGACCCAGTACTTC.

Regarding this clone: This may stem from a read error, because a much larger clone lies one nucleotide away. Other DNA sequences in this sample translate to the same CDR3. V gene TRBV5-5 combines with J gene TRBJ1-1, with D possibly being TRBD1 (5 bases). This CDR3 contains 13 residues. The V gene lost 1 base and the J gene lost 1 base, with 5 bases spanning the gap. Germline-derived CDR1 and CDR2 are SGHKS and YYEKEE (reference sequence). The CDR3: CASSLQGNTEAFF. CDR3 bases: TGTGCCAGCAGCTTGCAGGGGAACACTGAAGCTTTCTTT.

CDR3 in amino acids: CASGSRSNEKLFF. The CDR3 bases are TGTGCTAGTGGTTCTCGGAGTAATGAAAAACTGTTTTTT. This chain joins TRBV12-5 and TRBJ1-4; no clear D gene. Trimming removed 4 bases from V and 4 bases from J, with 7 bases in between. In germline, CDR1 is LGHNT, CDR2 FRNRAP. The CDR3 is made up of 13 amino acids.

A few counts support this clone. V usage is TRBV24-1 and J usage is TRBJ2-7; 7 nucleotides match TRBD2. Germline loops: CDR1 KGHDR, CDR2 SFDVKD. The length of the CDR3 is 15 residues. J lost 3 bases, V lost 4 bases, and 8 bases had no gene match. The CDR3 nucleotides read TGTGCCACCAGTGACCGGGGAGGGGCTTACTACGAGCAGTACTTC. The encoded protein is CATSDRGGAYYEQYF.

J is TRBJ1-3 and V is TRBV9, with D maybe TRBD1 (5 bases). CDR3 length equals 15 residues. Trimming took off 0 bases at V and 2 bases at J, with 9 bases between the two ends. Germline CDR1 SGDLS, CDR2 YYNGEE. CDR3 DNA sequence: TGTGCCAGCAGCGTAGCGGGGGATCCTGGAAACACCATATATTTT. Protein product: CASSVAGDPGNTIYF.

J is TRBJ2-3 and V is TRBV4-1; D ambiguous. This CDR3 spans 14 amino acids. The V end lost 0 bases, the J end lost 8 bases, and 12 bases lay between the germline ends. Germline V gene sequence: CDR1 MGHRA, CDR2 YSYEKL. CDR3 coding DNA: TGCGCCAGCAGCCAAGATCTCGGCGAGGTTACGCAGTATTTT. Amino acid sequence: CASSQDLGEVTQYF.

V and J are TRBV7-6 and TRBJ1-1, with D perhaps matching TRBD1 (6 bases). V dropped 0 bases and J dropped 1 base, with 12 bases sitting between them. Germline V gene lookup returns CDR1 SGHVS and CDR2 FNYEAQ. The length of the CDR3 is 16 residues. Here the CDR3 reads CASSLAGTKENTEAFF. The CDR3 DNA reads as TGTGCCAGCAGCTTAGCCGGGACAAAGGAGAACACTGAAGCTTTCTTT.

This chain uses TRBV4-3 with TRBJ2-7; 7 nucleotides match TRBD2. The CDR3 is 16 residues long. Unmatched junction bases numbered 5, after V lost 0 bases and J lost 0 bases. CDR1 LGHNA and CDR2 YSLEER come from the germline V gene. CDR3 DNA sequence: TGCGCCAGCAGCCAAGATGGGGGGGAGGACTCCTACGAGCAGTACTTC. This translates into CASSQDGGEDSYEQYF.

This clone appeared a few times. This sequence joins TRBV9 and TRBJ2-7, with 9 bases aligning to TRBD2. The CDR3 is made up of 17 amino acids. Germline V CDR1 and CDR2: SGDLS, YYNGEE. The V gene end was trimmed by 0 bases and the J gene end by 8 bases; junction bases not matched to a gene: 15. The CDR3 protein is CASSVERREGPGRKQYF. CDR3 DNA sequence: TGTGCCAGCAGCGTAGAACGGCGGGAGGGCCCAGGTAGAAAGCAGTACTTC.

The J gene is TRBJ1-2, the V gene TRBV10-3; 10 bases are shared with TRBD1. Germline V gives CDR1 ENHRY, CDR2 SYGVKD. V trimming: 8 bases; J trimming: 8 bases; junction bases outside the gene matches: 5. This CDR3 has 12 amino acids. In nucleotides, the CDR3 is TGTGCCATCGATGACAGGGGGCAAGGCTACACCTTC. It codes for CAIDDRGQGYTF.

The chain links TRBV29-1 to TRBJ1-5; TRBD1 matches at 9 bases. V gave up 6 bases and J gave up 3 bases; unmatched junction bases: 3. The germline gives CDR1 SQVTM, CDR2 ANQGSEA. This CDR3 spans 13 amino acids. The chain's CDR3 is CSVRTGDNQPQHF. In DNA form, the CDR3 reads TGCAGCGTGCGGACAGGGGACAATCAGCCCCAGCATTTT. Full variable domain (missing parts from reference TRBV29-1 and TRBJ1-5): SAVISQKPSRDICQRGTSLTIQCQVDSQVTMMFWYRQQPGQSLTLIATANQGSEATYESGFVIDKFPISRPNLTFSTLTVSNMSPEDSSIYLCSVRTGDNQPQHFGDGTRLSIL.

This clone was recorded only once. The rearrangement uses TRBV7-9 and TRBJ1-2; tentatively, D is TRBD1 (6 bases). Trimming stripped 4 bases from V and 6 bases from J, with 15 bases between. Germline assignment: CDR1 SEHNR and CDR2 FQNEAQ (reference sequence). This CDR3 is 14 amino acids long. CDR3 nucleotide sequence: TGTGCCAGCAGCTATGGACAGTATGTCGATGGCTACACCTTC. Translating it yields CASSYGQYVDGYTF.

This chain connects TRBV12-3 or TRBV12-4 to TRBJ1-6, with unresolved D. The CDR3 is 12 amino acids. Trimming removed 3 bases from V and 6 bases from J, with 3 bases in between. The CDR3 bases are TGTGCCAGCAGTTTCGTTAATTCACCCCTCCACTTT. It yields the protein CASSFVNSPLHF.

This chain links TRBV10-3 with TRBJ2-2, with D tentatively TRBD2 (6 bases). V lost 3 bases, J lost 1 base, and 12 bases lay in between. Germline V gene data show CDR1 as ENHRY and CDR2 as SYGVKD. The length of the CDR3 is 16 residues. The CDR3 region has the DNA TGTGCCATCAGTGAAGGAGGGCGGGGGAACACCGGGGAGCTGTTTTTT. The encoded protein is CAISEGGRGNTGELFF.

The chain has TRBV18 and TRBJ2-7; 8 bases are a match to TRBD1. Germline V gene sequence: CDR1 KGHSH, CDR2 LQKENI. V lost 0 bases, J lost 3 bases, and 7 bases stayed unmatched. This CDR3 is 16 amino acids long. CDR3 sequence reads: CASSPPRGRKDYEQYF. The CDR3 nucleotides read TGTGCCAGCTCACCACCCAGGGGGCGGAAGGACTACGAGCAGTACTTC.

This rearrangement joins TRBV9 to TRBJ1-5; D gene unclear. Germline V CDR1 and CDR2: SGDLS, YYNGEE. V dropped 2 bases and J dropped 5 bases, with 14 bases sitting between them. This CDR3 contains 15 residues. CDR3 residues: CASSVGGGVHQPQHF. The CDR3 nucleotides read TGTGCCAGCAGCGTGGGCGGCGGGGTACATCAGCCCCAGCATTTT.

This clone was seen a handful of times. The genes are TRBV27 and TRBJ2-7; 12 bases map to TRBD1. Germline lookup yields CDR1 MNHEY and CDR2 SMNVEV (reference sequence). This CDR3 region has 16 residues. J gave up 7 bases and V 5 bases, and 12 bases lay outside the gene matches. The CDR3 coding sequence is TGTGCCAGCAGTCAGCTGGGACAGGGGGCGCGTCAGGAGCAGTACTTC. Protein product: CASSQLGQGARQEQYF.

The gene calls are TRBV7-9 and TRBJ2-7; D perhaps matches TRBD2 (5 bases). Trimming took off 5 bases at V and 2 bases at J, with 10 bases between the two ends. This CDR3 has 13 amino acids. Germline assignment: CDR1 SEHNR and CDR2 FQNEAQ (reference sequence). The CDR3 spells CASSPRGPYEQYF. For the CDR3, the DNA is TGTGCCAGCAGCCCCCGGGGTCCCTACGAGCAGTACTTC.

The chain recombines TRBV19 with TRBJ1-2, with D unresolved. The germline V gene encodes CDR1 LNHDA and CDR2 SQIVND (reference sequence). The CDR3 spans 12 residues. The ends were cut back, 11 bases at V and 5 bases at J, with 15 bases in the middle. The CDR3 is CAVKEALYGYTF. CDR3 bases: TGTGCCGTGAAGGAGGCCTTGTATGGCTACACCTTC.

This clone was recorded once. V gene TRBV5-1 combines with J gene TRBJ2-2; 11 positions agree with TRBD2. Unmatched junction bases numbered 7, after V lost 1 base and J lost 5 bases. The CDR3 is 17 residues long. The V gene's germline CDR1 is SGHRS and CDR2 YFSETQ. CDR3 protein: CASSLSASGRRTGELFF. The CDR3 DNA reads TGCGCCAGCAGCTTGTCAGCTAGCGGGAGGCGTACCGGGGAGCTGTTTTTT.

V gene TRBV2 combines with J gene TRBJ1-4; a possible D gene is TRBD1 (5 bases). V was trimmed by 6 bases and J by 7 bases, leaving 15 bases between them. Germline lookup yields CDR1 SNHLY and CDR2 FYNNEI. This CDR3 region has 14 residues. The DNA for the CDR3 is TGTGCCAGCAGAGCTGACAGTACTGGTGAAAAACTGTTTTTT. Its translation is CASRADSTGEKLFF.

This chain joins TRBV5-1 and TRBJ2-3; no reliable D call. Germline V gives CDR1 SGHRS, CDR2 YFSETQ. The CDR3 has 14 residues. V was trimmed by 0 bases and J by 5 bases, leaving 10 bases between them. Written as DNA, the CDR3 is TGCGCCAGCAGCTTGGCCCTAGTAGGAGATACGCAGTATTTT. This codes for CASSLALVGDTQYF.

The CDR3 bases are TGTGCCAGCAGTCAGAACTACGAGCAGTACTTC. Protein product: CASSQNYEQYF. V is TRBV11-3 and J is TRBJ2-7; D unclear. Trimming pared 6 bases from V and 3 bases from J, leaving 6 bases between. The CDR3 consists of 11 residues. Germline values: CDR1 SGHNT, CDR2 YENEEA.

In its sample, this clone was seen once. The V and J genes are TRBV6-5 and TRBJ2-7, with 7 bases lining up with TRBD2. V gave up 7 bases and J gave up 5 bases; unmatched junction bases: 8. The CDR3 contains 13 residues. Germline assignment: CDR1 MNHEY and CDR2 SVGAGI. Written as DNA, the CDR3 is TGTGCCAGCAAATGGGGCGGGAGCCACGAGCAGTACTTC. Translation gives CASKWGGSHEQYF.